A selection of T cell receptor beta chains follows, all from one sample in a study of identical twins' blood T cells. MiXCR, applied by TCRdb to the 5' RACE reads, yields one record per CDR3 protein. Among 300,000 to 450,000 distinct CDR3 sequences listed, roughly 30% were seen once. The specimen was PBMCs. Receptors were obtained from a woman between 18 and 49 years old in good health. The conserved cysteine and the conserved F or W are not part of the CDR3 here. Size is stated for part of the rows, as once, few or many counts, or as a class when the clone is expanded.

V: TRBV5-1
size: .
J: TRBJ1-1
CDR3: ASSAANKNTEAF

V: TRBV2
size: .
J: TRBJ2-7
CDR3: ASSEEPTGYGEQY

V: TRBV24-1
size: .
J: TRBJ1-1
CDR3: ATSPRTDGIPEAF

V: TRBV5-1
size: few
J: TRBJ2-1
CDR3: ASSLAAHNEQF

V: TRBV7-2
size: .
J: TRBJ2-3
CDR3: ASSARYTDTQY

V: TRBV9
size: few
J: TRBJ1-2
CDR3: ASSVGEGVSYGYT

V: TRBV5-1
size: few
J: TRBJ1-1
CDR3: ASSLELSRGVRGGHTEAF

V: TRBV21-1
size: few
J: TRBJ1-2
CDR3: ASSAPHYGNYGYT

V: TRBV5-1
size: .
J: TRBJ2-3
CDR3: ASSGDHTDTQY

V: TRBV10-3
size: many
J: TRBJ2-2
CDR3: AITFSQGNTGELF

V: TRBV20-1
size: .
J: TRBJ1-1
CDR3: SARPPRDTFVNTEAF

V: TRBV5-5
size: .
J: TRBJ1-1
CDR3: ASSLVFGWGNTEAF

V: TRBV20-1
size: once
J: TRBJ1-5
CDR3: SAGSRLSDQPQH

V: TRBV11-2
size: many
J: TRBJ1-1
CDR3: ASRLGSVTSEAF

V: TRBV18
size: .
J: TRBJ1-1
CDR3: ASSPVQGAGAF

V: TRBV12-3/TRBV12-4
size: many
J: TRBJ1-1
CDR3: ASGQGGHTEAF

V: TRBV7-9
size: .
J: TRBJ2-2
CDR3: ASSKTRGENTGELF

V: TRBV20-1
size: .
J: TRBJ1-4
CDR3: SDRGQRGPNEKLF

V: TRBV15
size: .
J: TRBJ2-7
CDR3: ATSREGSSYEQY

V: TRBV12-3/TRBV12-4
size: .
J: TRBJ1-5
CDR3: ASSHGQAYSNQPQH

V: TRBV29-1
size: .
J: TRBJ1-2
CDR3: SARPTGSYGYT

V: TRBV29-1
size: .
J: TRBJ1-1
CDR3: SARPYSNTEAF

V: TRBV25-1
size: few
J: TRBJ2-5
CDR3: ASSEGQEPTETQY

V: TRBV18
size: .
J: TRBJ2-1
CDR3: ASSPQTSAPYNEQF

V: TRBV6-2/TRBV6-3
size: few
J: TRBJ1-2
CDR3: ASWDYGYT

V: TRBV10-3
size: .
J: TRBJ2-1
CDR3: AISATTNTGEQF

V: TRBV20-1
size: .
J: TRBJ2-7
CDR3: SAAPGQGYEQY

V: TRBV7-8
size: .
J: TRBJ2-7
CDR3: ASSLGLSSYEQY

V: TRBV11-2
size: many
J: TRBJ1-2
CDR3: ASSRTGGFDYGYT

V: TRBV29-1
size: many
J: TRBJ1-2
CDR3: SVEDLVAGYT

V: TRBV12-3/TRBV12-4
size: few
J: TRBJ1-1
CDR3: ASSYLLRTPETETF

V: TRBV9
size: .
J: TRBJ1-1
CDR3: ASSSRQGLNAEAF

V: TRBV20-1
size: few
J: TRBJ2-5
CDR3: SASRQVGRETQY

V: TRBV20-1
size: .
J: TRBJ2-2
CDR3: SGRHLTGELF

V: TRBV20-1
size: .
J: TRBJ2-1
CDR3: SADGDPRFGEQF

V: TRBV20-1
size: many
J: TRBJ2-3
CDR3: SARITTDTQY

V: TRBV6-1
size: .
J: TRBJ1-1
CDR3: ASSEADVNTEAF

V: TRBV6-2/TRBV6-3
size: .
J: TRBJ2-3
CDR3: ASRKTGGGDTQY

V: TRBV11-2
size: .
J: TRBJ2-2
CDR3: ASSKGPAPFAGELF

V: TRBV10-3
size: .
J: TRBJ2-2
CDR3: AISPWTGRELF

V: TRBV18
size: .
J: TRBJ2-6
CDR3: ASSPTIIQFSGANVLT

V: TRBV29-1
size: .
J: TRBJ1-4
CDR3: SGYSGDEKLF

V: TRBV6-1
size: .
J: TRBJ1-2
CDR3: ASSVGTGGEGYT

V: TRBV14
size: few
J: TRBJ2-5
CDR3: ASSQDYSGGETQY

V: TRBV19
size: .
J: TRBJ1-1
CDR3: ASSMTGGSTEAF

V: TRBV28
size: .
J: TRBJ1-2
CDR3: ASRNRGNYGYT

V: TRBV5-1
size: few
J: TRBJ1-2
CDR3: ASRVLSRST

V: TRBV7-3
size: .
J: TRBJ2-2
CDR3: ASSPFGPRNTGELF

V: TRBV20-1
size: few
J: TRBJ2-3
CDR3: SAIFQGVTDTQY

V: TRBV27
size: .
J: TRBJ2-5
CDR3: ASSVDFGGTQY

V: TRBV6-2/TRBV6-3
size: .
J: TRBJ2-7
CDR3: ASSPPGTANYEQY

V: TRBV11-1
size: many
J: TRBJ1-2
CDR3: ASSLANDVGYGYT

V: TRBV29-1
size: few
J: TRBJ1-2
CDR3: SVSLIKDGNYYGYT